The next 22 T cell receptor beta chains were all read from a single sample in a study of blood T cell repertoires in COVID-19. Sequenced by immunoSEQ multiplex PCR; TCRdb stores in-frame clones only, minus some. The sample yields 150,000 or so clones, around nine tenths seen once. Sequences were obtained from peripheral blood. These receptors were obtained from a woman between 65 and 79 years old with COVID-19, enrolled during active disease.

This clone appeared a few times. V is TRBV7-9 and J is TRBJ1-5, with 8 bases identical to TRBD1. Trimming removed 5 bases from V and 4 bases from J; junction bases left unmatched: 4. In germline, CDR1 is SEHNR, CDR2 FQNEAQ (reference sequence). The CDR3 covers 14 residues. CDR3 DNA: TGTGCCAGCAGCGAACAGGGGGGGAATCAGCCCCAGCATTTT. Amino acids: CASSEQGGNQPQHF.

The V and J genes are TRBV5-6 and TRBJ2-7, with D possibly matching TRBD2 (5 bases). Germline CDR1 SGHDT, CDR2 YYEEEE. This CDR3 contains 13 residues. V was trimmed by 4 bases and J by 0 bases, leaving 8 bases between them. The CDR3 region has the DNA TGTGCCAGCAGCCCCGGGAACTCCTACGAGCAGTACTTC. This translates into CASSPGNSYEQYF.

The chain combines TRBV6-4 with TRBJ1-1; D might be TRBD1 (6 bases). The germline V and J ends were trimmed by 3 bases and 0 bases, with 11 bases remaining between them. CDR1 and CDR2 from the germline V gene are MRHNA and SNTAGT. This CDR3 has 15 amino acids. In DNA form, the CDR3 reads TGTGCCAGCAGTGAGTCGGACAGCTTGAACACTGAAGCTTTCTTT. This gives the protein CASSESDSLNTEAFF.

The chain combines TRBV11-2 with TRBJ2-3, with 7 bases fitting TRBD1. There are 14 residues in the CDR3. Looked up from germline, CDR1 is SGHAT and CDR2 is FQNNGV. The V and J ends lost 5 bases and 3 bases, in that order; junction bases with no gene match: 5. The CDR3 DNA reads as TGTGCCAGCAGCCTGGGACAGCCGACAGATACGCAGTATTTT. It specifies CASSLGQPTDTQYF.

The V gene is TRBV2, the J gene TRBJ2-7; the D gene is possibly TRBD1 (6 bases). V gave up 1 base and J gave up 4 bases, with 11 bases separating them. Germline V CDR1 and CDR2: SNHLY, FYNNEI. The CDR3 has 14 residues. As DNA, the CDR3 is TGTGCCAGCAGTGAAGTCAGGGGACCTTACGAGCAGTACTTC. This codes for CASSEVRGPYEQYF.

This clone turned up a few times. The chain employs TRBV11-2 and TRBJ1-5; 8 bases match TRBD1. The CDR3 is 14 residues long. Germline V gene lookup returns CDR1 SGHAT and CDR2 FQNNGV. V trimming: 5 bases; J trimming: 7 bases; junction bases outside the gene matches: 7. CDR3 sequence reads: CASSNTGGGQPQHF. The CDR3 region has the DNA TGTGCCAGCAGCAACACAGGGGGAGGGCAGCCCCAGCATTTT.

The chain combines TRBV14 with TRBJ2-1, with 9 positions matching TRBD2. This CDR3 comprises 15 residues. The germline V gene encodes CDR1 SGHDN and CDR2 FVKESK. V lost 4 bases, J lost 4 bases, and 5 bases stayed unmatched. The CDR3 sequence: CASSRGTSPYNEQFF. The CDR3 nucleotides read TGTGCCAGCAGCCGAGGGACTAGCCCTTACAATGAGCAGTTCTTC.

V gene TRBV9 combines with J gene TRBJ2-1, with 8 bases identical to TRBD2. V was clipped by 4 bases and J by 3 bases; unmatched bases: 6. CDR1 is SGDLS and CDR2 is YYNGEE in the germline V gene. The CDR3 runs to 15 residues. CDR3 amino acids: CASSPLRGVYNEQFF. CDR3 sequence (DNA): TGTGCCAGCAGCCCGCTGCGGGGGGTCTACAATGAGCAGTTCTTC.

The rearrangement links TRBV7-2 to TRBJ1-2; possibly TRBD1 for D (5 bases). CDR3 length: 15 residues. V was shortened by 0 bases and J by 10 bases, with 18 bases between the two germline ends. CDR1 is SGHTA, CDR2 FQGNSA, per germline. For the CDR3, the DNA is TGTGCCAGCAGCTTAGCGGCGATTACACAGGCGGACTACACCTTC. Residues: CASSLAAITQADYTF.

The chain is built from TRBV20-1 and TRBJ1-1; D is perhaps TRBD1 (6 bases). Germline V gene sequence: CDR1 DFQATT, CDR2 SNEGSKA (reference sequence). Trimming removed 3 bases from V and 1 base from J, with 12 bases in between. The CDR3 consists of 14 residues. CDR3 sequence (DNA): TGCAGTGCTAGTTTACAGGGCCAGAACACTGAAGCTTTCTTT. Translating gives CSASLQGQNTEAFF.

CDR3 sequence (DNA): TGTGCCAGCAGCGCGGGACGGACGAACACCGGGGAGCTGTTTTTT. Translating gives CASSAGRTNTGELFF. The chain is built from TRBV7-9 and TRBJ2-2, with a possible D match to TRBD2 (6 bases). Germline V gene data show CDR1 as SEHNR and CDR2 as FQNEAQ (reference sequence). The CDR3 is made up of 15 amino acids. V was pared by 5 bases and J by 0 bases, with 10 bases between.

The chain carries TRBV5-5 and TRBJ1-5; D might be TRBD1 (5 bases). CDR1 is SGHKS, CDR2 YYEKEE, per germline (reference sequence). The V gene lost 0 bases and the J gene lost 7 bases, with 14 bases spanning the gap. CDR3 length: 15 residues. The CDR3 nucleotides read TGTGCCAGCAGCTTGGATCAGGGAAATGGACAGCCCCAGCATTTT. Translating gives CASSLDQGNGQPQHF.

The sample holds one count of this clone. The chain links TRBV2 to TRBJ2-7; D is undetermined. The germline V gene has CDR1 SNHLY and CDR2 FYNNEI. This CDR3 contains 12 residues. The V end lost 4 bases, the J end lost 4 bases, and 8 bases lay between the germline ends. The CDR3 spells CASSGQNYEQYF. The CDR3 DNA is TGTGCCAGCAGTGGGCAGAATTACGAGCAGTACTTC. The full variable domain, its missing parts supplied by reference TRBV2 and TRBJ2-7, is EPEVTQTPSHQVTQMGQEVILRCVPISNHLYFYWYRQILGQKVEFLVSFYNNEISEKSEIFDDQFSVERPDGSNFTLKIRSTKLEDSAMYFCASSGQNYEQYFGPGTRLTVT.

The chain recombines TRBV27 with TRBJ2-7; 8 positions agree with TRBD2. Germline trimming cut 3 bases from V and 3 bases from J; bases unmatched to any gene: 4. The CDR3 runs to 14 residues. Germline-derived CDR1 and CDR2 are MNHEY and SMNVEV (reference sequence). CDR3 nucleotides: TGTGCCAGCAGTTTGCGGGGGGCTAACTACGAGCAGTACTTC. Its translation is CASSLRGANYEQYF.

J is TRBJ2-5 and V is TRBV5-1; no firm D call. The CDR3 runs 13 residues. V lost 3 bases to trimming and J lost 1 base, with 7 bases between them. Germline V CDR1 and CDR2: SGHRS, YFSETQ. CDR3 region: CASSSVSQETQYF. The CDR3 DNA is TGCGCCAGCAGCTCCGTCTCCCAAGAGACCCAGTACTTC.

V usage is TRBV3-1 (or the pseudogene TRBV3-2) and J usage is TRBJ2-7; TRBD1 matches at 7 bases. V shed 1 base and J 7 bases; nucleotides not matched to a gene: 7. CDR1 and CDR2 (germline): LGHDT, YNNKEL (reference sequence). The CDR3 has 14 amino acids. The CDR3: CASSQAITGEEQYF. CDR3 coding DNA: TGTGCCAGCAGCCAAGCAATCACAGGGGAAGAGCAGTACTTC.

The rearrangement joins TRBV5-1 to TRBJ2-2, with 7 positions matching TRBD1. In germline, CDR1 is SGHRS, CDR2 YFSETQ. The CDR3 loop spans 16 amino acids. With V trimmed by 2 bases and J by 4 bases, 8 bases remained unmatched. CDR3 amino acids: CASSLSGGTSTGELFF. CDR3 coding DNA: TGCGCCAGCAGCTTATCAGGGGGAACGAGCACCGGGGAGCTGTTTTTT.

This clone was recorded once. V gene TRBV19 combines with J gene TRBJ1-1; D is perhaps TRBD1 (5 bases). This CDR3 spans 13 amino acids. Trimming removed 4 bases from V and 3 bases from J, with 9 bases in between. Germline assignment: CDR1 LNHDA and CDR2 SQIVND (reference sequence). The CDR3 spells CASSNKGDTEAFF. In DNA form, the CDR3 reads TGTGCCAGTAGTAACAAAGGGGACACTGAAGCTTTCTTT.

In DNA form, the CDR3 reads TGTGCCAGCAGCCGGGACAGGGCGGAAGGCTACACCTTC. This encodes CASSRDRAEGYTF. The J gene is TRBJ1-2, the V gene TRBV7-2; 9 bases align to TRBD1. Trimming cost V 5 bases and J 8 bases; bases outside gene matches: 6. Germline values: CDR1 SGHTA, CDR2 FQGNSA. The CDR3 contains 13 residues.

The V gene is TRBV5-1, the J gene TRBJ2-5; 8 bases are a match to TRBD2. The ends lost 0 bases at V and 5 bases at J; junction bases unmatched: 6. The CDR3 loop spans 15 amino acids. Germline assignment: CDR1 SGHRS and CDR2 YFSETQ. The CDR3 sequence: CASSLVSTSGETQYF. The CDR3 DNA reads as TGCGCCAGCAGCTTGGTATCCACTAGCGGCGAGACCCAGTACTTC.

The gene calls are TRBV5-1 and TRBJ2-1; TRBD1 matches 11 bases. Germline V CDR1 and CDR2: SGHRS, YFSETQ. CDR3 length: 14 residues. J was trimmed by 7 bases and V by 5 bases; bases with no gene match: 5. The CDR3 loop reads CASRPGTGGNEQFF. CDR3 in DNA: TGCGCCAGCAGGCCCGGGACAGGGGGGAATGAGCAGTTCTTC.

The chain couples TRBV7-2 to TRBJ1-5; D possibly corresponds to TRBD1 (6 bases). V was shortened by 5 bases and J by 3 bases, with 14 bases between the two germline ends. Germline V gene sequence: CDR1 SGHTA, CDR2 FQGNSA. CDR3 size: 15 residues. The CDR3 nucleotides are TGTGCCAGCAGCCTCGGCACAGGGCTCAATCAGCCCCAGCATTTT. It yields the protein CASSLGTGLNQPQHF.